This is a list of T cell receptor beta chains from one sample in a study of cytomegalovirus exposure and HLA in healthy donors. The table came from immunoSEQ multiplex PCR; TCRdb's copy has only in-frame clones and leaves some out. The sample holds approximately 160,000 clones, roughly 90% seen once. The sample comprised PBMCs. The receptors stem from a woman between 18 and 30 years old in good health and CMV-seronegative. Both conserved end residues are part of each CDR3. A D gene is named only where the DNA matches it firmly. Expanded clones are given a class, and other clones once, few, many or no size at all.

cdr3_aa: CASSLSGYTEAFF; cdr3_nt: TGTGCCAGCAGCTTGTCAGGGTACACTGAAGCTTTCTTT; d_call: -; clone_size: -; v_call: TRBV7-9; j_call: TRBJ1-1
cdr3_aa: CASSLDGGGGYTEAFF; cdr3_nt: TGCGCCAGCAGCTTGGACGGAGGGGGAGGGTACACTGAAGCTTTCTTT; d_call: -; clone_size: -; v_call: TRBV5-1; j_call: TRBJ1-1
cdr3_aa: CASSQGAGDSGNTIYF; cdr3_nt: TGTGCCAGCAGCCAAGGGGCGGGGGACTCTGGAAACACCATATATTTT; d_call: -; clone_size: -; v_call: TRBV4-2; j_call: TRBJ1-3
cdr3_aa: CAWSSGKGYTF; cdr3_nt: TGTGCCTGGAGTTCAGGGAAAGGCTACACCTTC; d_call: -; clone_size: -; v_call: TRBV30; j_call: TRBJ1-2
cdr3_aa: CATRLAGGYTDTQYF; cdr3_nt: TGTGCCACACGACTAGCGGGGGGCTACACAGATACGCAGTATTTT; d_call: TRBD2; clone_size: -; v_call: TRBV6-5; j_call: TRBJ2-3
cdr3_aa: CASSQVGGVSSYEQYF; cdr3_nt: TGTGCCAGCAGCCAAGTTGGCGGAGTCAGCTCCTACGAGCAGTACTTC; d_call: -; clone_size: -; v_call: TRBV14; j_call: TRBJ2-7
cdr3_aa: CASSVGTGSGGYTF; cdr3_nt: TGTGCCAGCAGTGTCGGGACAGGGAGTGGTGGCTACACCTTC; d_call: TRBD1; clone_size: -; v_call: TRBV6-4; j_call: TRBJ1-2
cdr3_aa: CASSLSPSGQGGSSTEAFF; cdr3_nt: TGTGCCAGCAGCCTCAGTCCCTCGGGCCAGGGAGGATCGTCCACTGAAGCTTTCTTT; d_call: -; clone_size: once; v_call: TRBV7-6; j_call: TRBJ1-1
cdr3_aa: CASGPEESSYNEQFF; cdr3_nt: TGTGCTAGTGGTCCGGAGGAAAGCTCCTACAATGAGCAGTTCTTC; d_call: -; clone_size: -; v_call: TRBV12-5; j_call: TRBJ2-1
cdr3_aa: CASSLAWATGGETQYF; cdr3_nt: TGTGCCAGCAGCTTAGCGTGGGCGACAGGGGGTGAGACCCAGTACTTC; d_call: TRBD1; clone_size: -; v_call: TRBV7-2; j_call: TRBJ2-5
cdr3_aa: CASSRSSGTAYEQYF; cdr3_nt: TGCGCCAGCAGCCGCTCCTCCGGGACAGCCTACGAGCAGTACTTC; d_call: TRBD1; clone_size: once; v_call: TRBV5-1; j_call: TRBJ2-7
cdr3_aa: CASSSTSGKQFF; cdr3_nt: TGTGCCAGTAGTAGTACTAGCGGGAAGCAGTTCTTC; d_call: TRBD2; clone_size: -; v_call: TRBV19; j_call: TRBJ2-1
cdr3_aa: CASSLTPADRVSYSPLHF; cdr3_nt: TGCGCCAGCAGCCTCACACCCGCGGACAGGGTCTCTTATTCACCCCTCCACTTT; d_call: TRBD1; clone_size: -; v_call: TRBV5-1; j_call: TRBJ1-6
cdr3_aa: CASSPRGRYNEQFF; cdr3_nt: TGTGCCAGCAGCCCGCGGGGGCGATACAATGAGCAGTTCTTC; d_call: -; clone_size: -; v_call: TRBV11-3; j_call: TRBJ2-1
cdr3_aa: CASIIPGNTEAFF; cdr3_nt: TGTGCCAGCATAATCCCCGGGAACACTGAAGCTTTCTTT; d_call: -; clone_size: -; v_call: TRBV2; j_call: TRBJ1-1
cdr3_aa: CSTGQDGYTF; cdr3_nt: TGCAGTACCGGACAGGATGGCTACACCTTC; d_call: TRBD1; clone_size: -; v_call: TRBV20-1; j_call: TRBJ1-2
cdr3_aa: CASSLVGGGWTEAFF; cdr3_nt: TGTGCCAGCAGCTTAGTCGGCGGGGGATGGACTGAAGCTTTCTTT; d_call: -; clone_size: -; v_call: TRBV7-2; j_call: TRBJ1-1
cdr3_aa: CASSLSGFGYTF; cdr3_nt: TGTGCCAGCAGCTTATCAGGGTTTGGCTACACCTTC; d_call: -; clone_size: -; v_call: TRBV7-2; j_call: TRBJ1-2
cdr3_aa: CASSFRQPWDGNTIYF; cdr3_nt: TGTGCCAGCAGCTTCCGACAGCCGTGGGATGGAAACACCATATATTTT; d_call: -; clone_size: -; v_call: TRBV5-5; j_call: TRBJ1-3
cdr3_aa: CASSSPRGGVNTEAFF; cdr3_nt: TGTGCCAGCAGCTCACCCCGGGGGGGAGTGAACACTGAAGCTTTCTTT; d_call: -; clone_size: -; v_call: TRBV7-9; j_call: TRBJ1-1
cdr3_aa: CASSLGRTNNEQFF; cdr3_nt: TGTGCCAGCAGTTTAGGACGGACTAACAATGAGCAGTTCTTC; d_call: -; clone_size: few; v_call: TRBV27; j_call: TRBJ2-1
cdr3_aa: CASSLGPSSTNEQFF; cdr3_nt: TGTGCCAGCAGCTTGGGCCCCTCGAGCACCAATGAGCAGTTCTTC; d_call: -; clone_size: few; v_call: TRBV5-6; j_call: TRBJ2-1
cdr3_aa: CASSLSQAITEAFF; cdr3_nt: TGCGCCAGCAGCCTGTCCCAGGCCATCACTGAAGCTTTCTTT; d_call: -; clone_size: -; v_call: TRBV5-1; j_call: TRBJ1-1
cdr3_aa: CASTLQGANTEAFF; cdr3_nt: TGCGCCAGCACTTTACAGGGGGCGAACACTGAAGCTTTCTTT; d_call: TRBD1; clone_size: -; v_call: TRBV5-1; j_call: TRBJ1-1
cdr3_aa: CASKQGAGNQPQHF; cdr3_nt: TGTGCCAGCAAACAGGGGGCGGGCAATCAGCCCCAGCATTTT; d_call: TRBD1; clone_size: few; v_call: TRBV6-1; j_call: TRBJ1-5
cdr3_aa: CASSQAASGSGETQYF; cdr3_nt: TGCGCCAGCAGCCAAGCCGCTAGCGGGAGTGGAGAGACCCAGTACTTC; d_call: TRBD2; clone_size: -; v_call: TRBV4-1; j_call: TRBJ2-5
cdr3_aa: CAWSRRGRDGYTF; cdr3_nt: TGTGCCTGGAGTAGGAGGGGGCGAGATGGCTACACCTTC; d_call: TRBD1; clone_size: -; v_call: TRBV30; j_call: TRBJ1-2
cdr3_aa: CASSISPDSAYEQYF; cdr3_nt: TGTGCCAGTAGTATAAGCCCGGACAGCGCCTACGAGCAGTACTTC; d_call: -; clone_size: -; v_call: TRBV19; j_call: TRBJ2-7
cdr3_aa: CSVNRGNTEAFF; cdr3_nt: TGCAGCGTTAACAGGGGGAACACTGAAGCTTTCTTT; d_call: TRBD1; clone_size: -; v_call: TRBV29-1; j_call: TRBJ1-1
cdr3_aa: CASSSEGTSTDTQYF; cdr3_nt: TGCGCCAGCAGCTCAGAGGGGACTAGCACAGATACGCAGTATTTT; d_call: -; clone_size: -; v_call: TRBV5-1; j_call: TRBJ2-3
cdr3_aa: CASSEAGQSPLHF; cdr3_nt: TGTGCCAGCAGTGAGGCAGGGCAGTCACCCCTCCACTTT; d_call: -; clone_size: -; v_call: TRBV6-4; j_call: TRBJ1-6
cdr3_aa: CASSLVGSGDYEQYF; cdr3_nt: TGCGCCAGCAGCTTGGTGGGTAGCGGGGATTACGAGCAGTACTTC; d_call: TRBD2; clone_size: once; v_call: TRBV5-1; j_call: TRBJ2-7
cdr3_aa: CASSELRDTQYF; cdr3_nt: TGTGCCAGCAGTGAACTCAGGGATACGCAGTATTTT; d_call: -; clone_size: -; v_call: TRBV2; j_call: TRBJ2-3
cdr3_aa: CASGTGFGYTF; cdr3_nt: TGTGCCAGTGGGACAGGGTTCGGCTACACCTTC; d_call: TRBD1; clone_size: -; v_call: TRBV27; j_call: TRBJ1-2
cdr3_aa: CASSHPGGGARVDNEQFF; cdr3_nt: TGCGCCAGCAGCCACCCCGGAGGTGGAGCAAGAGTCGACAATGAGCAGTTCTTC; d_call: -; clone_size: -; v_call: TRBV4-3; j_call: TRBJ2-1
cdr3_aa: CASSFGQVTGELFF; cdr3_nt: TGTGCCAGCAGCTTTGGACAGGTCACCGGGGAGCTGTTTTTT; d_call: TRBD1; clone_size: -; v_call: TRBV11-3; j_call: TRBJ2-2
cdr3_aa: CAGSYLGGPAYEQYF; cdr3_nt: TGTGCCGGATCATATTTAGGAGGGCCGGCCTACGAGCAGTACTTC; d_call: -; clone_size: -; v_call: TRBV6-1; j_call: TRBJ2-7
cdr3_aa: CASSIGSGFADTQYF; cdr3_nt: TGTGCCAGTAGTATTGGGAGCGGGTTCGCAGATACGCAGTATTTT; d_call: -; clone_size: -; v_call: TRBV19; j_call: TRBJ2-3
cdr3_aa: CASSLQGAPGANVLTF; cdr3_nt: TGCGCCAGCAGCTTGCAGGGGGCGCCGGGGGCCAACGTCCTGACTTTC; d_call: TRBD1; clone_size: -; v_call: TRBV5-1; j_call: TRBJ2-6
cdr3_aa: CSVKPRLANTIYF; cdr3_nt: TGCAGCGTTAAGCCGCGACTGGCGAACACCATATATTTT; d_call: -; clone_size: -; v_call: TRBV29-1; j_call: TRBJ1-3
cdr3_aa: CASSFTGNTEAFF; cdr3_nt: TGTGCCAGCAGCTTTACAGGGAACACTGAAGCTTTCTTT; d_call: -; clone_size: -; v_call: TRBV7-9; j_call: TRBJ1-1
cdr3_aa: CASSLFSTGAYEQYF; cdr3_nt: TGCGCCAGCAGCTTATTTTCGACAGGGGCCTACGAGCAGTACTTC; d_call: TRBD1; clone_size: -; v_call: TRBV5-1; j_call: TRBJ2-7
cdr3_aa: CASVQGAGNEQFF; cdr3_nt: TGTGCCAGCGTACAGGGGGCTGGCAATGAGCAGTTCTTC; d_call: TRBD1; clone_size: -; v_call: TRBV5-4; j_call: TRBJ2-1
cdr3_aa: CASSVGQHATNEKLFF; cdr3_nt: TGCGCCAGCAGCGTGGGACAACACGCAACTAATGAAAAACTGTTTTTT; d_call: -; clone_size: -; v_call: TRBV5-1; j_call: TRBJ1-4
cdr3_aa: CASSQTTLAPQETQYF; cdr3_nt: TGCGCCAGCAGCCAAACCACACTAGCGCCCCAAGAGACCCAGTACTTC; d_call: TRBD2; clone_size: once; v_call: TRBV4-1; j_call: TRBJ2-5
cdr3_aa: CAISLQGQGNTEAFF; cdr3_nt: TGTGCCATCTCCCTCCAGGGACAGGGGAACACTGAAGCTTTCTTT; d_call: TRBD1; clone_size: few; v_call: TRBV10-3; j_call: TRBJ1-1
cdr3_aa: CASSYGQVNTEAFF; cdr3_nt: TGTGCCAGCAGTTACGGGCAGGTGAACACTGAAGCTTTCTTT; d_call: -; clone_size: -; v_call: TRBV6-5; j_call: TRBJ1-1
cdr3_aa: CASAYSVATNEKLFF; cdr3_nt: TGTGCCAGTGCCTATTCGGTTGCAACTAATGAAAAACTGTTTTTT; d_call: -; clone_size: -; v_call: TRBV27; j_call: TRBJ1-4
cdr3_aa: CASSLMGQQNEKLFF; cdr3_nt: TGTGCCAGCAGCTTGATGGGACAGCAAAATGAAAAACTGTTTTTT; d_call: TRBD1; clone_size: -; v_call: TRBV5-4; j_call: TRBJ1-4
cdr3_aa: CASSQAYQGAYEQYF; cdr3_nt: TGCGCCAGCAGCCAAGCGTATCAAGGGGCCTACGAGCAGTACTTC; d_call: -; clone_size: -; v_call: TRBV4-3; j_call: TRBJ2-7
cdr3_aa: CASSDSQGNTEAFF; cdr3_nt: TGTGCCAGCAGTGACTCCCAGGGGAACACTGAAGCTTTCTTT; d_call: -; clone_size: -; v_call: TRBV6-4; j_call: TRBJ1-1
cdr3_aa: CASSRDGWSTDTQYF; cdr3_nt: TGTGCCAGCAGTAGAGACGGGTGGAGCACAGATACGCAGTATTTT; d_call: -; clone_size: -; v_call: TRBV9; j_call: TRBJ2-3
cdr3_aa: CASSEQGGNQPQHF; cdr3_nt: TGTGCCAGCAGTGAGCAGGGGGGAAATCAGCCCCAGCATTTT; d_call: TRBD1; clone_size: -; v_call: TRBV6-4; j_call: TRBJ1-5
cdr3_aa: CASSQGGHYNSPLHF; cdr3_nt: TGCGCCAGCAGCCAAGGCGGACATTATAATTCACCCCTCCACTTT; d_call: -; clone_size: -; v_call: TRBV4-1; j_call: TRBJ1-6
cdr3_aa: CASSDVAGYTDTQYF; cdr3_nt: TGTGCCAGCAGCGACGTCGCGGGGTACACAGATACGCAGTATTTT; d_call: -; clone_size: -; v_call: TRBV11-2; j_call: TRBJ2-3
cdr3_aa: CASSRGDGVPYEQYF; cdr3_nt: TGTGCCAGCAGCCGGGGTGATGGGGTCCCCTACGAGCAGTACTTC; d_call: -; clone_size: -; v_call: TRBV7-9; j_call: TRBJ2-7
cdr3_aa: CASSPRDRGRRDGYTF; cdr3_nt: TGTGCCAGCAGCCCCCGGGACAGGGGGCGTCGGGATGGCTACACCTTC; d_call: TRBD1; clone_size: -; v_call: TRBV6-6; j_call: TRBJ1-2